A single sample is the source of the 25 T cell receptor beta chains below, sequenced in a study of Ad26.COV2.S vaccination and SARS-CoV-2 variants. The treatment was: roughly 18 received Ad26.COV2.S at low or high dose, single or two shots; 5 received placebo; per-sample allocation not given. Samples were taken on day 63 after the first vaccine or placebo injection. Assay: immunoSEQ multiplex PCR; the TCRdb copy retains only in-frame clones and omits some. Here the sample spans 380,000 or so clones, about 88% being singletons. This material consisted of peripheral blood, taken in a trial of Ad26.COV2.S vaccine versus placebo. Receptors originate from a person aged 18-60 years who received the Ad26.COV2.S COVID-19 vaccine or a placebo.

The chain links TRBV10-3 to TRBJ2-1; 8 bases fit TRBD2. The CDR3 sequence is 15 residues long. V shed 10 bases and J 2 bases; nucleotides not matched to a gene: 10. The germline V gene has CDR1 ENHRY and CDR2 SYGVKD. CDR3 region: CATADSGDPYNEQFF. Here the CDR3 DNA reads TGTGCCACCGCAGATAGCGGGGATCCCTACAATGAGCAGTTCTTC.

This chain joins TRBV9 and TRBJ1-4; D might be TRBD1 (6 bases). The CDR3 contains 17 residues. The germline V gene encodes CDR1 SGDLS and CDR2 YYNGEE. The germline V and J ends were trimmed by 4 bases and 4 bases, with 20 bases remaining between them. Here the CDR3 reads CASSPGRGQPDNEKLFF. The CDR3 DNA is TGTGCCAGCAGCCCGGGGAGGGGACAACCGGATAATGAAAAACTGTTTTTT.

This clone was recorded once. The V gene is TRBV12-2, the J gene TRBJ2-7; TRBD1 was called by the table and not checked on the DNA. TRBV12-2 is a documented pseudogene. CDR3 length: 16 amino acids. Written as DNA, the CDR3 is TGTGCAAGTCGCTTAGGGAGACAGCCGAATACCTACGAGCAGTACTTC. It yields the protein CASRLGRQPNTYEQYF.

This clone was detected once. V is TRBV30 and J is TRBJ2-7; tentatively, D is TRBD2 (6 bases). V lost 4 bases and J 5 bases, leaving 15 bases between the germline ends. Germline CDR1 is GTSNPN and CDR2 is SVGIG (reference sequence). The CDR3 totals 13 residues. The CDR3 DNA follows: TGTGCCTGGACACCGGGAGTCTTGGACGAGCAGTACTTC. Translation gives CAWTPGVLDEQYF.

With regard to this clone: Other DNA sequences in this specimen translate into the identical CDR3. The rearrangement links TRBV12-5 to TRBJ2-3; D ambiguous. The germline gives CDR1 LGHNT, CDR2 FRNRAP. Trimming removed 6 bases from V and 4 bases from J, with 5 bases in between. This CDR3 comprises 11 residues. CDR3 nucleotides: TGTGCTAGTGGGTATGCAGATACGCAGTATTTT. Translation: CASGYADTQYF.

The rearrangement links TRBV19 to TRBJ2-6; D remains ambiguous. Germline CDR1 is LNHDA and CDR2 is SQIVND (reference sequence). The V and J ends lost 0 bases and 2 bases respectively, with 17 bases between them. The CDR3 runs to 19 residues. The CDR3 loop is CASSIDSIRRRTGANVLTF. Here the CDR3 DNA reads TGTGCCAGTAGTATAGATTCCATCAGGAGACGGACTGGGGCCAACGTCCTGACTTTC. The complete variable domain, with remaining parts taken from reference TRBV19 and TRBJ2-6, reads DGGITQSPKYLFRKEGQNVTLSCEQNLNHDAMYWYRQDPGQGLRLIYYSQIVNDFQKGDIAEGYSVSREKKESFPLTVTSAQKNPTAFYLCASSIDSIRRRTGANVLTFGAGSRLTVL.

CDR3 amino acids: CASSLSNSNQPQHF. The CDR3 nucleotides are TGCGCCAGCAGCCTCAGTAATAGCAATCAGCCCCAGCATTTT. The V gene is TRBV4-1, the J gene TRBJ1-5, with unresolved D. The CDR3 length is 14 residues. Germline lookup yields CDR1 MGHRA and CDR2 YSYEKL. Between the trimmed V and J ends, which lost 4 bases and 0 bases, there was a span of 7 bases.

The chain uses TRBV12-3 or TRBV12-4 and TRBJ1-2, with no clear D. This CDR3 region has 12 residues. The V gene lost 7 bases and the J gene lost 2 bases, with 8 bases spanning the gap. CDR3 residues: CASTRWNYGYTF. The CDR3, as DNA: TGTGCCAGCACCCGTTGGAACTATGGCTACACCTTC.

J is TRBJ2-7 and V is TRBV5-4, with 9 bases identical to TRBD2. After removal of 4 bases from V and 4 bases from J, the junction contained 9 bases not matched to a gene. The CDR3 sequence is 15 residues long. The germline V gene encodes CDR1 SGHNT and CDR2 YYREEE (reference sequence). This CDR3 is CASSPPAGGPYEQYF. Here the CDR3 DNA reads TGTGCCAGCAGCCCCCCGGCGGGAGGGCCATACGAGCAGTACTTC.

The V and J genes are TRBV7-9 and TRBJ1-5; unclear D gene. Deletions cut 1 base from V and 1 base from J, with 17 bases between. In germline, CDR1 is SEHNR, CDR2 FQNEAQ (reference sequence). The CDR3 sequence is 18 residues long. The CDR3 bases are TGTGCCAGCAGCTTAGAGGCTGCAGCCTCCTTGAGCAATCAGCCCCAGCATTTT. It specifies CASSLEAAASLSNQPQHF. The variable domain in full, completed from reference TRBV7-9 and TRBJ1-5, reads DTGVSQNPRHKITKRGQNVTFRCDPISEHNRLYWYRQTLGQGPEFLTYFQNEAQLEKSRLLSDRFSAERPKGSFSTLEIQRTEQGDSAMYLCASSLEAAASLSNQPQHFGDGTRLSIL.

In its sample, this clone was seen once. The DNA of the CDR3 is TGTGCCAGTAGGGACACTATGGACAGGGAGGAAAACATTCAGTACTTC. Amino acid sequence: CASRDTMDREENIQYF. This chain links TRBV19 with TRBJ2-4; 8 nucleotides line up with TRBD1. Germline CDR1 is LNHDA and CDR2 is SQIVND (reference sequence). Losses at the gene ends were 6 bases for V and 5 bases for J; bases not matched to a gene: 12. There are 16 residues in the CDR3.

This clone has more than one count but fewer than ten. The V gene is TRBV6-2 or TRBV6-3, the J gene TRBJ2-7; D is uncertain. Trimming left V 2 bases short and J 3 bases short, with 11 bases between. CDR1 is MNHEY and CDR2 is SVGEGT in the germline V gene. The CDR3 covers 14 residues. CDR3 nucleotide sequence: TGTGCCAGCAGTTACATTCTTCCGAGCTACGAGCAGTACTTC. Protein sequence: CASSYILPSYEQYF.

This clone has just a few counts. V gene TRBV7-2 combines with J gene TRBJ1-5; possibly TRBD1 for D (6 bases). The germline gives CDR1 SGHTA, CDR2 FQGNSA. The CDR3 covers 14 residues. V lost 2 bases to trimming and J lost 7 bases, with 12 bases between them. In DNA form, the CDR3 reads TGTGCCAGCAGCTTAAATCGGGGGGGCCAGCCCCAGCATTTT. Translated, it gives CASSLNRGGQPQHF.

This clone was seen a single time. This rearrangement joins TRBV5-1 to TRBJ2-3, with D possibly TRBD1 on 5 matching bases. V was trimmed by 0 bases and J by 6 bases, leaving 17 bases between them. Germline CDR1 is SGHRS and CDR2 is YFSETQ. This CDR3 has 16 amino acids. The CDR3 region is CASSLADPLAGDTQYF. As DNA, the CDR3 is TGCGCCAGCAGCTTGGCTGATCCTCTCGCAGGGGATACGCAGTATTTT.

The V and J genes are TRBV6-5 and TRBJ1-2, with D uncertain. There are 13 residues in the CDR3. Germline V gives CDR1 MNHEY, CDR2 SVGAGI. Trimming pared 2 bases from V and 11 bases from J, leaving 15 bases between. CDR3 loop: CASSYPPGYSYTF. Here the CDR3 DNA reads TGTGCCAGCAGTTACCCTCCGGGATATTCATACACCTTC.

V usage is TRBV7-2 and J usage is TRBJ1-3; D ambiguous. The CDR3 runs 15 residues. The germline CDR1 and CDR2 sequences are SGHTA and FQGNSA. Trimming left V 2 bases short and J 0 bases short, with 8 bases between. The CDR3 reads CASSLTSSSGNTIYF. CDR3 coding DNA: TGTGCCAGCAGCTTAACCAGCAGCTCTGGAAACACCATATATTTT.

The J gene is TRBJ2-3, the V gene TRBV29-1, with 10 bases that match TRBD1. The CDR3 totals 14 residues. Germline CDR1 and CDR2: SQVTM and ANQGSEA. J was trimmed by 4 bases and V by 4 bases; bases with no gene match: 5. The CDR3 DNA sequence: TGCAGCGTTGCCCGGGACAGGGGTTCAGATACGCAGTATTTT. This gives the protein CSVARDRGSDTQYF.

The chain uses TRBV6-2 or TRBV6-3 and TRBJ2-2; a possible D gene is TRBD2 (5 bases). CDR3 length: 16 residues. CDR1 is MNHEY, CDR2 SVGEGT, per germline. V was shortened by 0 bases and J by 7 bases, with 15 bases between the two germline ends. The DNA of the CDR3 is TGTGCCAGCAGTTACTCTCGTTGGGAGATGATCGGGGAGCTGTTTTTT. Protein: CASSYSRWEMIGELFF.

The rearrangement links TRBV5-4 to TRBJ1-1; D is possibly TRBD1 (6 bases). The germline V gene has CDR1 SGHNT and CDR2 YYREEE (reference sequence). Trimming pared 4 bases from V and 1 base from J, leaving 11 bases between. The CDR3 covers 14 residues. Here the CDR3 reads CASSAGHRNTEAFF. CDR3 DNA: TGTGCCAGCAGCGCGGGACACCGGAACACTGAAGCTTTCTTT.

Only a few counts were recorded for this clone. The CDR3 protein is CATSDWEGRGLHEQYF. The CDR3 DNA follows: TGTGCCACCAGTGATTGGGAGGGTAGGGGACTCCACGAGCAGTACTTC. V gene TRBV24-1 combines with J gene TRBJ2-7, with 7 bases that match TRBD2. J was trimmed by 5 bases and V by 2 bases; bases with no gene match: 11. From germline, CDR1 is KGHDR and CDR2 SFDVKD. The CDR3 loop spans 16 amino acids.

V usage is TRBV28 and J usage is TRBJ1-2; D is unclear. V lost 4 bases and J lost 4, with 16 bases in between. This CDR3 contains 15 residues. CDR1 and CDR2 from the germline V gene are MDHEN and SYDVKM. The CDR3 nucleotides are TGTGCCAGCAGTTACAGCAGTCACTTAATCTATGGCTACACCTTC. Residues: CASSYSSHLIYGYTF.

This CDR3 is CASSLDRARADYYGYTF. The CDR3 DNA reads TGTGCCAGCAGCTTAGATCGAGCCAGGGCTGATTACTATGGCTACACCTTC. The genes are TRBV7-9 and TRBJ1-2; D is possibly TRBD1 (5 bases). V lost 1 base and J 3 bases, leaving 18 bases between the germline ends. CDR1 SEHNR and CDR2 FQNEAQ come from the germline V gene (reference sequence). The CDR3 runs 17 residues.

The chain joins TRBV5-4 to TRBJ1-6; no reliable D call. Trimming took 0 bases from V and 9 from J, leaving 13 bases between them. The germline V gene encodes CDR1 SGHNT and CDR2 YYREEE (reference sequence). The CDR3 sequence is 15 residues long. The CDR3 DNA reads TGTGCCAGCAGCTTGGAGACCCGAGACCTTTCACCCCTCCACTTT. It codes for CASSLETRDLSPLHF.

This sequence joins TRBV29-1 and TRBJ1-5, with 7 positions matching TRBD1. Germline CDR1 reads SQVTM; CDR2 reads ANQGSEA. V shed 6 bases and J 11 bases; nucleotides not matched to a gene: 13. The length of the CDR3 is 13 residues. The CDR3, as DNA: TGCAGCGTGAGGGAGGGACAGACAACAGCCCAGCATTTT. Its protein product is CSVREGQTTAQHF. The variable domain in full, with the rest retrieved from reference TRBV29-1 and TRBJ1-5, is SAVISQKPSRDICQRGTSLTIQCQVDSQVTMMFWYRQQPGQSLTLIATANQGSEATYESGFVIDKFPISRPNLTFSTLTVSNMSPEDSSIYLCSVREGQTTAQHFGDGTRLSIL.

The rearrangement uses TRBV27 and TRBJ1-1; TRBD1 matches 11 bases. The CDR3 runs to 15 residues. Trimming cost V 2 bases and J 5 bases; bases outside gene matches: 4. Germline V gives CDR1 MNHEY, CDR2 SMNVEV (reference sequence). This CDR3 reads CASSLGTGGRTEAFF. The CDR3 DNA reads as TGTGCCAGCAGTTTAGGGACAGGGGGAAGGACTGAAGCTTTCTTT.